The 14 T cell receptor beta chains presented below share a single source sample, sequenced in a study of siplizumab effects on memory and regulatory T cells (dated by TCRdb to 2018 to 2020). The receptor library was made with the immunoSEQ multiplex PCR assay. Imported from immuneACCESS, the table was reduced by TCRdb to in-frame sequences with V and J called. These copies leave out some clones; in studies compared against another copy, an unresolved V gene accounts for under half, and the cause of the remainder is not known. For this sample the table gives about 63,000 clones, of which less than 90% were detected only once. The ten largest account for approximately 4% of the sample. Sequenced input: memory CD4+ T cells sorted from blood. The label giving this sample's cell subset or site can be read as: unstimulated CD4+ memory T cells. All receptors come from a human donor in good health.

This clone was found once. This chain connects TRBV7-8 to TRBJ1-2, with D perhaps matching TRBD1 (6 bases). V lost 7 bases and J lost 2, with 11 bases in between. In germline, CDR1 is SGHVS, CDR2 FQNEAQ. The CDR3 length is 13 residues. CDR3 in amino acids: CASTKGGNYGYTF. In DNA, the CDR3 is TGTGCCAGCACTAAAGGGGGGAACTATGGCTACACCTTC.

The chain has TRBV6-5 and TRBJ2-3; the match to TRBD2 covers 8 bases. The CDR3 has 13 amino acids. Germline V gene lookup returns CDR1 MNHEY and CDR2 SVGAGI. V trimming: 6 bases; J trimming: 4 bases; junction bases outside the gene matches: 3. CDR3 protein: CASRPGGADTQYF. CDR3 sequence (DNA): TGTGCCAGCAGACCCGGGGGGGCAGATACGCAGTATTTT.

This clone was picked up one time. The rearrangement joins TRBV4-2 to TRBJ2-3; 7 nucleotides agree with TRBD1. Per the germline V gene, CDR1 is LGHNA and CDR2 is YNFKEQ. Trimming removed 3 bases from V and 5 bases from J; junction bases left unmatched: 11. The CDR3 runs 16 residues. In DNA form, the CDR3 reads TGTGCCAGCAGCCAGACAGAGGGGGCTCCCGTAGATACGCAGTATTTT. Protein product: CASSQTEGAPVDTQYF.

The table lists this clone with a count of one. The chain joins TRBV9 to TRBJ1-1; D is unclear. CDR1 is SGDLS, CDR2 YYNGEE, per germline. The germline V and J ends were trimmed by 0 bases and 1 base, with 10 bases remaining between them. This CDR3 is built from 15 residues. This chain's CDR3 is CASSVVAGSNTEAFF. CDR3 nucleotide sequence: TGTGCCAGCAGCGTAGTGGCAGGATCGAACACTGAAGCTTTCTTT.

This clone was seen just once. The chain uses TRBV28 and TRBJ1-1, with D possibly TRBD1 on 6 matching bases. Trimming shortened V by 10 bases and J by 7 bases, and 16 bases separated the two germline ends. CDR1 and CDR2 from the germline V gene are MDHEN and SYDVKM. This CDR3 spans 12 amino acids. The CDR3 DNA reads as TGTGCCACCAAGACCGGGACACTTGAAGCTTTCTTT. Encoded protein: CATKTGTLEAFF.

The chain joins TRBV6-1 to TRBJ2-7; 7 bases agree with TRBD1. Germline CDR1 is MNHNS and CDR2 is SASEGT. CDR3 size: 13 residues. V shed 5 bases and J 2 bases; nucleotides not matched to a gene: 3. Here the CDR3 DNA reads TGTGCCAGCAGTAGGGACAGCACCTACGAGCAGTACTTC. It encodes CASSRDSTYEQYF.

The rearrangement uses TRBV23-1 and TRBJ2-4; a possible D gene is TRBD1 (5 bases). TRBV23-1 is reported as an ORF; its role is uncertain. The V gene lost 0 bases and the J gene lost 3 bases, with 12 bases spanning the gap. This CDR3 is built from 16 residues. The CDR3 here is CASSQSAGYDKNIQYF. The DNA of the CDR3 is TGCGCCAGCAGTCAATCGGCAGGGTACGACAAAAACATTCAGTACTTC.

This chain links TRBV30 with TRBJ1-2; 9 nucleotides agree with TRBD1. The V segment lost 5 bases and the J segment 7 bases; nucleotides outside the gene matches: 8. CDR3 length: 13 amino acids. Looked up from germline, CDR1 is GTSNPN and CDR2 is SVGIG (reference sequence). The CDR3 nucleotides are TGTGCCTGGGGGACAGGGAACGTGGTTGGCTACACCTTC. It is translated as CAWGTGNVVGYTF.

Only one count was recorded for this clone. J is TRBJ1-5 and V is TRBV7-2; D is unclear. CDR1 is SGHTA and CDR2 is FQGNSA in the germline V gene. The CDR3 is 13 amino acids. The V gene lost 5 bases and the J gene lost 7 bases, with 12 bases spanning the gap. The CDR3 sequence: CASSPDWLQPQHF. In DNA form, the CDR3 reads TGTGCCAGCAGCCCTGATTGGCTGCAGCCCCAGCATTTT.

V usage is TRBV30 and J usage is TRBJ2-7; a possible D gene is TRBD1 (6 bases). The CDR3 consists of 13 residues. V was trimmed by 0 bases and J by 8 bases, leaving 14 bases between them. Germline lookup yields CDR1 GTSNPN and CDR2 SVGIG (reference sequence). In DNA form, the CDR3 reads TGTGCCTGGAGTGTGAGCCCAGGGGACCAGCAGTACTTC. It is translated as CAWSVSPGDQQYF.

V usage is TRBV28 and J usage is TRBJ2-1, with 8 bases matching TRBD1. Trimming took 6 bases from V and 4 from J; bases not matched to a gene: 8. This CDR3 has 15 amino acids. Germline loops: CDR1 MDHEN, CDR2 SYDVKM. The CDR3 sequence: CASSLRTGKYNEQFF. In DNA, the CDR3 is TGTGCCAGCAGCCTCCGGACAGGGAAATACAATGAGCAGTTCTTC.

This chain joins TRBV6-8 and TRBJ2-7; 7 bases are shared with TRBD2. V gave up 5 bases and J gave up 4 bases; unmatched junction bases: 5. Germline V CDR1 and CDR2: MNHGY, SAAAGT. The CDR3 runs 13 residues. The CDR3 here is CASSTRGGYEQYF. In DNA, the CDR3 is TGTGCCAGCAGTACCCGGGGAGGGTACGAGCAGTACTTC.

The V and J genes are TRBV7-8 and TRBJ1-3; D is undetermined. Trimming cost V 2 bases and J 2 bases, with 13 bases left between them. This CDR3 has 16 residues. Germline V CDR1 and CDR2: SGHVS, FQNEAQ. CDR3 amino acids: CASSLLPGATGNTIYF. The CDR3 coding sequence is TGTGCCAGCAGCTTACTTCCAGGAGCTACTGGAAACACCATATATTTT.

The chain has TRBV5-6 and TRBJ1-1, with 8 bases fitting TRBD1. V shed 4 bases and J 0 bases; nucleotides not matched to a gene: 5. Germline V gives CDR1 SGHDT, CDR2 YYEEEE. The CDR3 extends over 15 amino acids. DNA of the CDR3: TGTGCCAGCAGCCCGGGGGACAGGATGAACACTGAAGCTTTCTTT. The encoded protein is CASSPGDRMNTEAFF.